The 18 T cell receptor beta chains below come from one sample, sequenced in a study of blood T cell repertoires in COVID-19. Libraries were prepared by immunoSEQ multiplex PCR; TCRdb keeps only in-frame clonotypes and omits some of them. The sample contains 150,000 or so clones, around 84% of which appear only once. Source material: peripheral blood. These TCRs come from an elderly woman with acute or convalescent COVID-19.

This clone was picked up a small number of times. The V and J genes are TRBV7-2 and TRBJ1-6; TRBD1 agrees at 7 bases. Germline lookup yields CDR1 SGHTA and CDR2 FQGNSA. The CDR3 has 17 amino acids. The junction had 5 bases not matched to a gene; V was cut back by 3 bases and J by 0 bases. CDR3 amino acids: CASSFLRQGSYNSPLHF. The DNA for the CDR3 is TGTGCCAGCAGCTTCCTCCGACAGGGCTCCTATAATTCACCCCTCCACTTT.

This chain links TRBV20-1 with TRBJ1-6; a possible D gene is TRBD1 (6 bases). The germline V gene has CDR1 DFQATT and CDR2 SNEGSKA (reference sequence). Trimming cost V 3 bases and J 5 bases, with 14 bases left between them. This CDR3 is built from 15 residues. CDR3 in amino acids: CSASVGQGNNSPLHF. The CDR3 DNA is TGCAGTGCTAGTGTGGGGCAGGGGAATAATTCACCCCTCCACTTT.

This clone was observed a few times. The CDR3 reads CASSFTDRLYGYTF. The CDR3 DNA reads TGCGCCAGCAGCTTTACGGACAGGCTCTATGGCTACACCTTC. The chain links TRBV5-1 to TRBJ1-2; the match to TRBD1 covers 7 bases. This CDR3 region has 14 residues. Trimming cost V 2 bases and J 4 bases; bases outside gene matches: 5. From germline, CDR1 is SGHRS and CDR2 YFSETQ.

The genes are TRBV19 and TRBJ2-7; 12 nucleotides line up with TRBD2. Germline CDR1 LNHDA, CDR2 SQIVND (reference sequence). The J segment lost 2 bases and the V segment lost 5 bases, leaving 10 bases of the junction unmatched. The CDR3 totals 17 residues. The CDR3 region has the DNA TGTGCCAGTAGTTCGGGGCTAGCGGGAGGGCCTCCCTACGAGCAGTACTTC. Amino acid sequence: CASSSGLAGGPPYEQYF. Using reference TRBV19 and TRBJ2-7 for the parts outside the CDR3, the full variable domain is DGGITQSPKYLFRKEGQNVTLSCEQNLNHDAMYWYRQDPGQGLRLIYYSQIVNDFQKGDIAEGYSVSREKKESFPLTVTSAQKNPTAFYLCASSSGLAGGPPYEQYFGPGTRLTVT.

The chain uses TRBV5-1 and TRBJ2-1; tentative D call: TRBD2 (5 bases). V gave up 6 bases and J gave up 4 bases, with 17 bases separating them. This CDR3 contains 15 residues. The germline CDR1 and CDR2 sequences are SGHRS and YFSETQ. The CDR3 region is CASIAPLGGYNEQFF. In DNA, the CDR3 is TGCGCCAGCATCGCTCCCTTAGGCGGGTACAATGAGCAGTTCTTC.

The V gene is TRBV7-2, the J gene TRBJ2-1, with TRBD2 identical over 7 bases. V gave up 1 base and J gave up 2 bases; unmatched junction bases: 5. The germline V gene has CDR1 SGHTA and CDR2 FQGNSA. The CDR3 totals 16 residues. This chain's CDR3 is CASSLDSSGPYNEQFF. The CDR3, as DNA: TGTGCCAGCAGCTTAGATTCTAGCGGTCCCTACAATGAGCAGTTCTTC.

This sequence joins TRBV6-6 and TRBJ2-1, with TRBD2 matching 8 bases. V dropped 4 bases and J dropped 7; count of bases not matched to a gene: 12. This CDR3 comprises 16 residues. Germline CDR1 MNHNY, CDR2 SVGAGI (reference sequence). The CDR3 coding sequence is TGTGCCAGCAGTTTGGTAGTGGGACTAGGGAGGAATGAGCAGTTCTTC. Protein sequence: CASSLVVGLGRNEQFF.

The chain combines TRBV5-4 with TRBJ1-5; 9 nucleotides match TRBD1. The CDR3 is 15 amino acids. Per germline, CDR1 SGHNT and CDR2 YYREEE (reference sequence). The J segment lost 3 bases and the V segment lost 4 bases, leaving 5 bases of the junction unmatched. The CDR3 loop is CASSMDRGLNQPQHF. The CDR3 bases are TGTGCCAGCAGCATGGACAGGGGACTCAATCAGCCCCAGCATTTT.

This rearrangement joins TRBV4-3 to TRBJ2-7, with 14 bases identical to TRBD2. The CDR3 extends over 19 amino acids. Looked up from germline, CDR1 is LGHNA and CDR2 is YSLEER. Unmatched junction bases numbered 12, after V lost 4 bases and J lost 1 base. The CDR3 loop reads CASSPARRTSGGPSYEQYF. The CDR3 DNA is TGCGCCAGCAGCCCCGCTCGAAGGACTAGCGGGGGGCCTTCCTACGAGCAGTACTTC.

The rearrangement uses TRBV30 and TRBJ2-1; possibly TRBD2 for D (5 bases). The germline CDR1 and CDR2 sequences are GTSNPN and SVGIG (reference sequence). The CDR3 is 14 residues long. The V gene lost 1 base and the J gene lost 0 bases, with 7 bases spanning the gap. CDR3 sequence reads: CAWSGGLSYNEQFF. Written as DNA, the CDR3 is TGTGCCTGGAGTGGAGGGCTCTCCTACAATGAGCAGTTCTTC.

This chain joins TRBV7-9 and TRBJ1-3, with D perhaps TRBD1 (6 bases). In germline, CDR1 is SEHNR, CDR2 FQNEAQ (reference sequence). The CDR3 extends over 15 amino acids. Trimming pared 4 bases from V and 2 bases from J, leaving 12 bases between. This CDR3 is CASSSTQGPGNTIYF. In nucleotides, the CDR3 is TGTGCCAGCAGCTCCACTCAGGGGCCTGGAAACACCATATATTTT.

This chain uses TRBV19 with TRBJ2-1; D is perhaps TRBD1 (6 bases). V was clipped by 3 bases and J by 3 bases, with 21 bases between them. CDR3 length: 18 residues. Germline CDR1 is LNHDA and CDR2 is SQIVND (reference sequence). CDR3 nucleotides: TGTGCCAGTAGTATCGTTATCCCAAGGGGGTCATTCTACAATGAGCAGTTCTTC. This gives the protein CASSIVIPRGSFYNEQFF. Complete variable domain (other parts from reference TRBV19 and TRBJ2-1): DGGITQSPKYLFRKEGQNVTLSCEQNLNHDAMYWYRQDPGQGLRLIYYSQIVNDFQKGDIAEGYSVSREKKESFPLTVTSAQKNPTAFYLCASSIVIPRGSFYNEQFFGPGTRLTVL.

The CDR3 protein is CASSPRAGQNIQYF. The DNA of the CDR3 is TGTGCCAGCTCACCGAGGGCAGGTCAAAACATTCAGTACTTC. The J gene is TRBJ2-4, the V gene TRBV18; possibly TRBD2 for D (5 bases). The germline CDR1 and CDR2 sequences are KGHSH and LQKENI. The CDR3 has 14 residues. V was cut by 3 bases and J by 5 bases, with 11 bases left in between.

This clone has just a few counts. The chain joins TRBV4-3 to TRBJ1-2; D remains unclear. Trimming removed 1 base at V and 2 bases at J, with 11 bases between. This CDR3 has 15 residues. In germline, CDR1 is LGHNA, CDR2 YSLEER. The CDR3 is CASSQGTGLNYGYTF. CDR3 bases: TGCGCCAGCAGCCAAGGAACCGGGTTAAACTATGGCTACACCTTC.

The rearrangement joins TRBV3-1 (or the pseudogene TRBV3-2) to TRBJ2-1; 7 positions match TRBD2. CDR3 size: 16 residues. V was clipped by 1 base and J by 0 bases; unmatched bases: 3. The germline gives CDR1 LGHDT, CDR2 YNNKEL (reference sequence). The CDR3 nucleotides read TGTGCCAGCAGCCAAGGTGCGGGAGCCTCCTACAATGAGCAGTTCTTC. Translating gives CASSQGAGASYNEQFF.

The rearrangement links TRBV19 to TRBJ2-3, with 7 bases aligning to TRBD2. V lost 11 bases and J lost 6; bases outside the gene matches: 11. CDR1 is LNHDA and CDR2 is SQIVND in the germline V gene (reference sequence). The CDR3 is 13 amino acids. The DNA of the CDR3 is TGTGCCGTCCGGAGGGAGGGGAGCGATACGCAGTATTTT. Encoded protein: CAVRREGSDTQYF.

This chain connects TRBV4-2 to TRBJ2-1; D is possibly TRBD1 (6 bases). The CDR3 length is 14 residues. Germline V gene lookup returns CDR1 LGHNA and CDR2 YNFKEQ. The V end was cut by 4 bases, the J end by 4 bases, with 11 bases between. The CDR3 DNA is TGTGCCAGCAGCCGATACGGACAGTACAATGAGCAGTTCTTC. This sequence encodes CASSRYGQYNEQFF.

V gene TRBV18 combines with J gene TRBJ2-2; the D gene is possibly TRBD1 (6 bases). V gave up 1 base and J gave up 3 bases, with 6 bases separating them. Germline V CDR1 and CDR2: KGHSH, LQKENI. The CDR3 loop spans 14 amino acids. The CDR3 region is CASSPQGDTGELFF. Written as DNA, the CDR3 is TGTGCCAGCTCACCACAGGGGGACACCGGGGAGCTGTTTTTT.